This T cell receptor beta chain was sequenced for a study of blood T cell repertoires in COVID-19 (TCRdb year 2020). Broadly, across the study: Collaborator samples came from the United States, Italy and Spain and covered acute and convalescent phases of COVID-19. A freely available public database, intended as a resource for researchers studying the immune response to SARS-CoV-2, is where the repertoires were released. Samples came from the ongoing ImmuneRACE study (first 160 participants) plus 1,254 subjects from 6 global collaborators. The sample metadata nearly always contained a de-identified subject ID, COVID-19 status, age in years and sex. The dataset comprised deeply sampled blood TCRbeta repertoires from subjects exposed to, actively infected with, or recovered from COVID-19. Where available, HLA class I and class II types were taken from metadata supplied by the sample provider and were not determined by assay-based typing. The prospective study material was composed of cDNA or gDNA derived from T cells, B-cell-depleted T cells, or PBMCs. Study-level results and caveats: The amount of clinical and demographic metadata varied by source and participant and was provided uncurated.

Each collaborating institution followed its own protocols to collect whole blood in K2EDTA tubes. Collaborator samples were shipped for TCRbeta analysis as frozen whole blood, isolated PBMCs, or DNA extracted from either sample type. On this clone: Its antigen remains undetermined. Base qualities were left out, and no much larger clone turns up one base away.

A distance of 16 bases separates the germline ends of V and J, which lose 5 bases and 4 bases respectively. The CDR3, from cysteine to phenylalanine, totals 15 residues. The DNA shown is the 45-base CDR3, in frame from base 1. CDR1 and CDR2 are read off the germline V gene as SNHLY and FYNNEI. The immunoSEQ Assay, a bias-controlled multiplex PCR, was used to amplify TCRbeta CDR3 regions from genomic DNA. As for the authors' bioinformatics: The number of nucleated cells in each sample was estimated from the amplification of reference gene primers within the assay. Sequence reads were collapsed and filtered to measure the absolute abundance of every unique TCRbeta CDR3 rearrangement. For each sample, productive Simpson clonality was calculated as the square root of Simpson's diversity index over productive rearrangements. The table was pulled from immuneACCESS by TCRdb, which kept in-frame rearrangements only. Such tables lose some clones; where checked, under half of the loss comes from unresolved V genes, and the rest has no known cause. V, J and clone size are those of that table, while D and trimming were read from the DNA. The sample yields some 230,000 clones; around 83% were counted once. The ten largest account for over 0.95% of the sample.

The sample comprised peripheral blood. This chain joins TRBV2 to TRBJ2-3, with a tentative D gene TRBD1 over 6 matching bases. The receptor comes from a man aged 40-49 years with acute or convalescent COVID-19. The bases are TGTGCCAGCAGTTACACAGGGAGTGGAGCAGATACGCAGTATTTT. Its translation is CASSYTGSGADTQYF. Extended through the reference TRBV2 and TRBJ2-3 proteins, this CDR3 yields the full variable domain: EPEVTQTPSHQVTQMGQEVILRCVPISNHLYFYWYRQILGQKVEFLVSFYNNEISEKSEIFDDQFSVERPDGSNFTLKIRSTKLEDSAMYFCASSYTGSGADTQYFGPGTRLTVL.